One sample yielded the 16 T cell receptor beta chains listed below, sequenced in a study of T cell changes during pregnancy in multiple sclerosis. Only in-frame clones appear in the TCRdb table, and some are missing; sequencing was by immunoSEQ multiplex PCR. The sample shows tens of thousands of clones, 75% to 95% of them seen only once. This specimen was peripheral blood, taken in the third trimester of pregnancy. The receptor set was obtained from a female donor in good health, enrolled as a control in a pregnancy study.

The rearrangement links TRBV11-2 to TRBJ2-2; tentatively, D is TRBD1 (5 bases). The CDR3 consists of 13 residues. Trimming left V 5 bases short and J 5 bases short, with 9 bases between. Germline values: CDR1 SGHAT, CDR2 FQNNGV. The CDR3 reads CASSARGTGELFF. CDR3 in DNA: TGTGCCAGCAGCGCAAGGGGAACCGGGGAGCTGTTTTTT.

This clone was seen once. The rearrangement uses TRBV5-1 and TRBJ1-2; D ambiguous. CDR1 SGHRS and CDR2 YFSETQ come from the germline V gene. V was pared by 0 bases and J by 6 bases, with 9 bases between. The CDR3 is 13 residues long. The DNA for the CDR3 is TGCGCCAGCAGCTTGGGGTCCGGGGATGGCTACACCTTC. The encoded protein is CASSLGSGDGYTF.

CDR3 amino acids: CASSQAREFIYEQYF. The CDR3 DNA sequence: TGCGCCAGCAGCCAAGCCCGGGAGTTTATATACGAGCAGTACTTC. The J gene is TRBJ2-7, the V gene TRBV4-1, with D maybe TRBD2 (6 bases). V was pared by 1 base and J by 4 bases, with 14 bases between. This CDR3 spans 15 amino acids. The germline V gene encodes CDR1 MGHRA and CDR2 YSYEKL.

V usage is TRBV18 and J usage is TRBJ1-1, with D hard to call. Germline V gene data show CDR1 as KGHSH and CDR2 as LQKENI. There are 14 residues in the CDR3. V lost 1 base, J lost 5 bases, and 11 bases lay in between. The CDR3 DNA follows: TGTGCCAGCTCACCACAGACGGGGAGTACTGAAGCTTTCTTT. This codes for CASSPQTGSTEAFF.

V is TRBV4-3 and J is TRBJ1-4; unclear D gene. CDR3 length: 16 residues. Germline V gene sequence: CDR1 LGHNA, CDR2 YSLEER. V dropped 0 bases and J dropped 1 base, with 9 bases sitting between them. The DNA for the CDR3 is TGCGCCAGCAGCCAAGATAAAGGAGGAACTAATGAAAAACTGTTTTTT. Protein sequence: CASSQDKGGTNEKLFF.

This clone was seen only once. The CDR3: CASSFSGGQETQYF. DNA of the CDR3: TGTGCCAGCAGCTTCAGCGGGGGACAAGAGACCCAGTACTTC. The chain combines TRBV7-2 with TRBJ2-5; 8 bases align to TRBD2. V lost 3 bases and J lost 2; bases outside the gene matches: 2. The CDR3 length is 14 residues. Germline loops: CDR1 SGHTA, CDR2 FQGNSA.

The rearrangement links TRBV9 to TRBJ1-2, with 7 bases that match TRBD1. V trimming: 3 bases; J trimming: 5 bases; junction bases outside the gene matches: 7. This CDR3 contains 14 residues. Germline V gives CDR1 SGDLS, CDR2 YYNGEE. CDR3 sequence reads: CASSGARGLYGYTF. The CDR3 bases are TGTGCCAGCAGCGGGGCCAGGGGGTTATATGGCTACACCTTC.

The chain joins TRBV5-1 to TRBJ2-7; possibly TRBD2 for D (5 bases). The CDR3 covers 14 residues. V was shortened by 3 bases and J by 5 bases, with 15 bases between the two germline ends. Germline CDR1 reads SGHRS; CDR2 reads YFSETQ. The CDR3 protein is CASSSNRGEDEQYF. CDR3 nucleotides: TGCGCCAGCAGCTCGAACCGGGGTGAGGACGAGCAGTACTTC.

The chain links TRBV7-9 to TRBJ1-5, with 9 bases identical to TRBD1. Germline V lookup: CDR1 SEHNR, CDR2 FQNEAQ (reference sequence). With V trimmed by 5 bases and J by 6 bases, 5 bases remained unmatched. The CDR3 has 14 residues. CDR3: CASSPGQGIQPQHF. The DNA for the CDR3 is TGTGCCAGCAGCCCCGGACAGGGGATTCAGCCCCAGCATTTT.

This rearrangement joins TRBV5-4 to TRBJ1-2; D is ambiguous. With 0 bases removed from V and 0 bases from J, the gap between germline ends came to 9 bases. Germline values: CDR1 SGHNT, CDR2 YYREEE (reference sequence). The CDR3 runs 15 residues. The CDR3 spells CASSLDSLSNYGYTF. In DNA form, the CDR3 reads TGTGCCAGCAGCTTGGACAGTTTGTCTAACTATGGCTACACCTTC.

V gene TRBV11-2 combines with J gene TRBJ1-4; the match to TRBD1 covers 7 bases. Germline V gene data show CDR1 as SGHAT and CDR2 as FQNNGV. The V gene end was trimmed by 5 bases and the J gene end by 7 bases; junction bases not matched to a gene: 13. The CDR3 loop spans 16 amino acids. The CDR3 sequence is CASSHLQGRYGEKLFF. In DNA, the CDR3 is TGTGCCAGCAGCCACTTACAGGGGAGGTACGGTGAAAAACTGTTTTTT.

This chain links TRBV6-4 with TRBJ2-3, with 7 bases that match TRBD2. Germline CDR1 and CDR2: MRHNA and SNTAGT. The V and J ends lost 2 bases and 0 bases, in that order; junction bases with no gene match: 5. The CDR3 is made up of 16 amino acids. The DNA for the CDR3 is TGTGCCAGCAGTGACGGGAGGGCAGCTAGCACAGATACGCAGTATTTT. Protein product: CASSDGRAASTDTQYF.

The chain uses TRBV4-2 and TRBJ1-1; D possibly corresponds to TRBD1 (5 bases). The V gene lost 0 bases and the J gene lost 6 bases, with 8 bases spanning the gap. Germline V CDR1 and CDR2: LGHNA, YNFKEQ. The CDR3 covers 13 residues. CDR3 coding DNA: TGTGCCAGCAGCCAAGACCAGGGCGCTGAAGCTTTCTTT. Its translation is CASSQDQGAEAFF.

This sequence joins TRBV5-1 and TRBJ2-3; 7 nucleotides line up with TRBD2. V trimming: 0 bases; J trimming: 3 bases; junction bases outside the gene matches: 1. The germline gives CDR1 SGHRS, CDR2 YFSETQ. This CDR3 comprises 14 residues. The DNA for the CDR3 is TGCGCCAGCAGCTTGGAGCGGGGAACAGATACGCAGTATTTT. Amino acids: CASSLERGTDTQYF.

The genes are TRBV7-6 and TRBJ2-1, with 9 bases identical to TRBD1. The germline V gene encodes CDR1 SGHVS and CDR2 FNYEAQ. CDR3 length: 16 residues. Trimming removed 1 base from V and 6 bases from J; junction bases left unmatched: 7. The CDR3 DNA reads TGTGCCAGCAGCTTAGGGGGACAGGGTCTGGGCAATGAGCAGTTCTTC. It translates to CASSLGGQGLGNEQFF.

This clone came up a few times. The chain is built from TRBV5-4 and TRBJ1-2; 10 bases fit TRBD1. The germline CDR1 and CDR2 sequences are SGHNT and YYREEE (reference sequence). V gave up 2 bases and J gave up 8 bases; unmatched junction bases: 6. The CDR3 loop spans 14 amino acids. CDR3 loop: CASSFRQGASGYTF. DNA of the CDR3: TGTGCCAGCAGCTTCCGACAGGGGGCCAGCGGCTACACCTTC. The full variable domain, with the rest looked up from reference TRBV5-4 and TRBJ1-2, is ETGVTQSPTHLIKTRGQQVTLRCSSQSGHNTVSWYQQALGQGPQFIFQYYREEENGRGNFPPRFSGLQFPNYSSELNVNALELDDSALYLCASSFRQGASGYTFGSGTRLTVV.